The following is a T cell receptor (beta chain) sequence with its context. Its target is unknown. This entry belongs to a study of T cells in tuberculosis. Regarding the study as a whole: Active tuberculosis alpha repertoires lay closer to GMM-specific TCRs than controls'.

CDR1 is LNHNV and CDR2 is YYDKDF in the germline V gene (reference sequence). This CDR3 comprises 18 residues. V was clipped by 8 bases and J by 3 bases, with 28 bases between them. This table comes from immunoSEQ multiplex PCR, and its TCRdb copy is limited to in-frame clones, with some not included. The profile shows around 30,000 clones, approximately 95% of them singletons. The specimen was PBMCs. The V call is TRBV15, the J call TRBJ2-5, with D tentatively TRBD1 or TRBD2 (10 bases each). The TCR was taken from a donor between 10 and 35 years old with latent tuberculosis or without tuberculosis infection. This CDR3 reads CATPTDRGPLAGEETQYF. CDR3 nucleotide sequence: TGTGCCACCCCTACTGACAGGGGGCCTCTAGCGGGAGAAGAGACCCAGTACTTC.